A selection of T cell receptor beta chains follows, all from one sample in a study of T cells after posttransplantation cyclophosphamide. The protocol was immunoSEQ multiplex PCR, while the TCRdb copy is restricted to in-frame clones and leaves out a portion. The table has some 21,000 clones, roughly 98% seen once. Sample: naive CD8+ T cells sorted from PBMCs. The source is a middle-aged man in good health, CMV-negative, and a related stem cell transplant donor. Both conserved end residues are part of each CDR3. Fields, in order: clone size, J gene, V gene, CDR3 protein. Size is omitted from some rows. Given values are once, few, many or a class for expanded clones.

>NA|TRBJ1-5|TRBV30
CAWSGTGGFAQPQHF
>NA|TRBJ2-3|TRBV25-1
CASSEGSGADTQYF
>NA|TRBJ2-1|TRBV4-3
CASSLTGLSSYNEQFF
>NA|TRBJ2-2|TRBV4-2
CASSQGFASQNGYTGELFF
>NA|TRBJ1-1|TRBV4-1
CASTEGANTEAFF
>NA|TRBJ2-7|TRBV6-6
CASSFPTSGRFEQYF
>NA|TRBJ2-5|TRBV7-9
CASSPHPAEGARETQYF
>NA|TRBJ1-6|TRBV4-3
CASSQERGSNSPLHF
>NA|TRBJ2-7|TRBV13
CASSLEGPGQATYEQYF
>NA|TRBJ1-2|TRBV28
CASSPGVGNYGYTF
>once|TRBJ1-1|TRBV19
CASSETGQLNTEAFF
>NA|TRBJ2-1|TRBV29-1
CSVGGLAGVNEQFF
>once|TRBJ2-7|TRBV7-9
CASSSPRDRAYEQYF